These 21 T cell receptor beta chains share one sample of origin, sequenced in a study of blood T cell repertoires in COVID-19. The repertoire was sequenced with immunoSEQ multiplex PCR; TCRdb's copy has only in-frame clones and lacks some. This sample carries some 38,000 clones, around 85% of them seen once, and the ten largest clones take around 20%. Material: peripheral blood. These receptors originate from a man in his 70s with acute or convalescent COVID-19.

This clone was seen just once. The rearrangement links TRBV5-1 to TRBJ1-1; TRBD1 matches at 9 bases. After removal of 4 bases from V and 3 bases from J, the junction contained 10 bases not matched to a gene. The CDR3 contains 16 residues. Germline V gene lookup returns CDR1 SGHRS and CDR2 YFSETQ. CDR3 sequence: CASSPMTGGTDTEAFF. The CDR3 DNA is TGCGCCAGCAGCCCTATGACAGGGGGAACGGACACTGAAGCTTTCTTT.

The rearrangement links TRBV5-4 to TRBJ1-3; D is perhaps TRBD1 (6 bases). The CDR3 is made up of 15 amino acids. V was trimmed by 0 bases and J by 4 bases, leaving 11 bases between them. Germline assignment: CDR1 SGHNT and CDR2 YYREEE (reference sequence). CDR3 sequence: CASSLGTAEGNTIYF. As DNA, the CDR3 is TGTGCCAGCAGCTTGGGGACAGCAGAGGGAAACACCATATATTTT.

The chain carries TRBV29-1 and TRBJ1-2, with 7 bases matching TRBD1. The CDR3 is 14 residues long. V lost 3 bases to trimming and J lost 4 bases; unmatched junction nucleotides: 8. Germline V gene sequence: CDR1 SQVTM, CDR2 ANQGSEA. CDR3 sequence (DNA): TGCAGCGTTGACCGGACAGGACTTTCCTATGGCTACACCTTC. Protein: CSVDRTGLSYGYTF.

The chain employs TRBV6-2 or TRBV6-3 and TRBJ1-3; 8 bases line up with TRBD1. Germline V lookup: CDR1 MNHEY, CDR2 SVGEGT. The V gene end was trimmed by 3 bases and the J gene end by 1 base; junction bases not matched to a gene: 8. The CDR3 runs to 17 residues. CDR3 in amino acids: CASSYDRQGRSGNTIYF. In DNA, the CDR3 is TGTGCCAGCAGTTATGATCGACAGGGGCGTTCTGGAAACACCATATATTTT.

The chain links TRBV6-5 to TRBJ1-2, with D uncertain. In germline, CDR1 is MNHEY, CDR2 SVGAGI. The CDR3 totals 14 residues. V was clipped by 6 bases and J by 7 bases, with 18 bases between them. The CDR3 region has the DNA TGTGCCAGCAGCCGGGCCCCGGAGGGCTTTGGCTACACCTTC. This translates into CASSRAPEGFGYTF.

The chain employs TRBV28 and TRBJ1-5; 9 nucleotides agree with TRBD1. The germline V gene encodes CDR1 MDHEN and CDR2 SYDVKM. With V trimmed by 6 bases and J by 3 bases, 6 bases remained unmatched. This CDR3 spans 15 amino acids. In nucleotides, the CDR3 is TGTGCCAGCAGCCCCGACAGGGGGAACAATCAGCCCCAGCATTTT. Protein product: CASSPDRGNNQPQHF.

The gene calls are TRBV9 and TRBJ1-1; TRBD1 matches at 9 bases. Germline CDR1 and CDR2: SGDLS and YYNGEE. J lost 10 bases, V lost 0 bases, and 4 bases had no gene match. The CDR3 totals 13 residues. CDR3 nucleotides: TGTGCCAGCAGCGTAGAGACAGGGGGTTTAGCTTTCTTT. It codes for CASSVETGGLAFF.

In this sample, this clone turned up once. The genes are TRBV27 and TRBJ2-7; TRBD1 matches 9 bases. Losses at the gene ends were 6 bases for V and 3 bases for J; bases not matched to a gene: 6. Per the germline V gene, CDR1 is MNHEY and CDR2 is SMNVEV (reference sequence). There are 14 residues in the CDR3. The CDR3 reads CASRPGQGYYEQYF. CDR3 sequence (DNA): TGTGCCAGCAGACCGGGACAGGGTTACTACGAGCAGTACTTC.

The rearrangement joins TRBV5-1 to TRBJ2-1; 9 bases agree with TRBD1. The J segment lost 6 bases and the V segment lost 7 bases, leaving 11 bases of the junction unmatched. The CDR3 is 15 residues long. The germline gives CDR1 SGHRS, CDR2 YFSETQ. The CDR3: CASCYGGQGCNEQFF. Written as DNA, the CDR3 is TGCGCCAGCTGTTATGGAGGACAGGGGTGCAATGAGCAGTTCTTC.

This sequence joins TRBV6-5 and TRBJ1-4; 7 bases match TRBD1. Germline CDR1 is MNHEY and CDR2 is SVGAGI. V gave up 0 bases and J gave up 8 bases; unmatched junction bases: 3. There are 14 residues in the CDR3. CDR3 loop: CASSYSTGREKLFF. The CDR3 nucleotides are TGTGCCAGCAGTTACTCGACAGGGCGGGAAAAACTGTTTTTT.

CDR3: CASSLRQWSYYGYTF. In DNA, the CDR3 is TGTGCCAGCAGCCTACGACAGTGGAGTTACTATGGCTACACCTTC. The V and J genes are TRBV7-9 and TRBJ1-2, with D perhaps TRBD1 (5 bases). Germline V gene data show CDR1 as SEHNR and CDR2 as FQNEAQ (reference sequence). The CDR3 runs 15 residues. Trimming took 5 bases from V and 3 from J, leaving 16 bases between them. The whole variable domain, remainder taken from reference TRBV7-9 and TRBJ1-2, is DTGVSQNPRHKITKRGQNVTFRCDPISEHNRLYWYRQTLGQGPEFLTYFQNEAQLEKSRLLSDRFSAERPKGSFSTLEIQRTEQGDSAMYLCASSLRQWSYYGYTFGSGTRLTVV.

The J gene is TRBJ2-5, the V gene TRBV9; a possible D gene is TRBD2 (6 bases). The V end was cut by 3 bases, the J end by 5 bases, with 17 bases between. The germline gives CDR1 SGDLS, CDR2 YYNGEE. The CDR3 totals 15 residues. The CDR3, as DNA: TGTGCCAGCAGCGCCGTCGGAGGGGTGGGGGAGACCCAGTACTTC. It encodes CASSAVGGVGETQYF.

The chain carries TRBV6-2 or TRBV6-3 and TRBJ1-3; the D gene is possibly TRBD1 (5 bases). The CDR3 loop spans 15 amino acids. With 4 bases removed from V and 0 bases from J, the gap between germline ends came to 10 bases. Looked up from germline, CDR1 is MNHEY and CDR2 is SVGEGT. The CDR3 coding sequence is TGTGCCAGCAGTTCCAGGGTCTACTCTGGAAACACCATATATTTT. Amino acid sequence: CASSSRVYSGNTIYF.

This chain links TRBV5-1 with TRBJ2-1, with 15 bases aligning to TRBD2. V lost 3 bases and J lost 8; bases outside the gene matches: 6. Germline V lookup: CDR1 SGHRS, CDR2 YFSETQ. The CDR3 has 16 amino acids. The CDR3 DNA reads as TGCGCCAGCAGCTCCGGGACTAGCGGGGGGTGGGATGAGCAGTTCTTC. It yields the protein CASSSGTSGGWDEQFF.

The chain is built from TRBV6-5 and TRBJ2-3, with TRBD2 as a possible D gene (6 bases). CDR1 is MNHEY and CDR2 is SVGAGI in the germline V gene. CDR3 length equals 13 residues. V was shortened by 8 bases and J by 0 bases, with 9 bases between the two germline ends. CDR3 region: CASGRDSTDTQYF. The CDR3 DNA follows: TGTGCCAGCGGGCGGGATAGCACAGATACGCAGTATTTT.

V is TRBV11-2 and J is TRBJ1-1; 8 bases are a match to TRBD1. The CDR3 spans 15 residues. The V gene end was trimmed by 5 bases and the J gene end by 1 base; junction bases not matched to a gene: 6. Germline-derived CDR1 and CDR2 are SGHAT and FQNNGV. This CDR3 reads CASSPRTGSNTEAFF. The CDR3 nucleotides are TGTGCCAGCAGCCCCCGGACAGGGTCGAACACTGAAGCTTTCTTT.

The rearrangement links TRBV15 to TRBJ1-2, with 10 bases aligning to TRBD1. CDR3 length equals 15 residues. The V gene's germline CDR1 is LNHNV and CDR2 YYDKDF (reference sequence). The J segment lost 5 bases and the V segment lost 5 bases, leaving 8 bases of the junction unmatched. This CDR3 reads CATSRAGTGEYGYTF. CDR3 sequence (DNA): TGTGCCACCAGCCGAGCCGGGACAGGGGAATATGGCTACACCTTC.

In this sample, this clone turned up once. This chain connects TRBV6-5 to TRBJ1-1, with 10 bases aligning to TRBD1. In germline, CDR1 is MNHEY, CDR2 SVGAGI. V shed 7 bases and J 6 bases; nucleotides not matched to a gene: 8. This CDR3 is 14 amino acids long. DNA of the CDR3: TGTGCCAGCACCCAGGGACAGGGGAAGGCTGAAGCTTTCTTT. This gives the protein CASTQGQGKAEAFF.

The chain couples TRBV24-1 to TRBJ1-5; 7 nucleotides line up with TRBD1. The germline CDR1 and CDR2 sequences are KGHDR and SFDVKD. The CDR3 is made up of 14 amino acids. V lost 3 bases to trimming and J lost 6 bases; unmatched junction nucleotides: 4. CDR3 protein: CATSDDRVGQPQHF. Here the CDR3 DNA reads TGTGCCACCAGTGATGACAGGGTCGGTCAGCCCCAGCATTTT.

The genes are TRBV19 and TRBJ1-3; 7 bases match TRBD1. Germline V gene data show CDR1 as LNHDA and CDR2 as SQIVND (reference sequence). This CDR3 has 13 amino acids. V lost 10 bases and J lost 3; bases outside the gene matches: 6. CDR3 DNA: TGTGCCACCCGGCCAGGGGGTGGAAACACCATATATTTT. Its protein product is CATRPGGGNTIYF.

This clone was found a few times. This chain connects TRBV11-2 to TRBJ2-1; TRBD2 agrees at 13 bases. Germline trimming cut 4 bases from V and 5 bases from J; bases unmatched to any gene: 8. This CDR3 is built from 17 residues. CDR1 and CDR2 (germline): SGHAT, FQNNGV. The DNA of the CDR3 is TGTGCCAGCAGCTCGGGAACTAGCGGGAGGGCCCACAATGAGCAGTTCTTC. Translated, it gives CASSSGTSGRAHNEQFF. Together with reference TRBV11-2 and TRBJ2-1, the CDR3 gives the full variable domain: EAGVAQSPRYKIIEKRQSVAFWCNPISGHATLYWYQQILGQGPKLLIQFQNNGVVDDSQLPKDRFSAERLKGVDSTLKIQPAKLEDSAVYLCASSSGTSGRAHNEQFFGPGTRLTVL.